The next 27 T cell receptor beta chains were all read from a single sample in a study of T cell repertoires in cytomegalovirus infection (dated 2019 in TCRdb). These reads were obtained on an Illumina HiSeq 1500. The public reads were reprocessed in TCRdb via fastp at Q25 and MiXCR, keeping in-frame beta chains. Every entry covers one CDR3 protein and lists the most common genes and DNA from its rows. The sample data list approximately 70,000 distinct CDR3 sequences, and 20% to 25% of these were observed just once. The ten largest make up around three quarters of the sample. These TCRs' antigens remain unknown. The sequenced material came from PBMCs, sequenced either directly or after in vitro stimulation (not recorded which). These receptors originate from a human donor in good health (CMV status not recorded). Some clones in this sample may be carry-over from other donors' samples.

This clonotype appeared a few times. The genes are TRBV7-3 and TRBJ2-3, with D perhaps matching TRBD2 (6 bases). This CDR3 is built from 15 residues. Germline CDR1 and CDR2: SGHTA and FQGTGA. V was shortened by 6 bases and J by 4 bases, with 17 bases between the two germline ends. This CDR3 reads CASRLLAGSADTQYF. The DNA for the CDR3 is TGTGCCAGCAGGTTACTAGCTGGGAGCGCAGATACGCAGTATTTT. The variable domain in full, with the rest retrieved from reference TRBV7-3 and TRBJ2-3, is GAGVSQTPSNKVTEKGKYVELRCDPISGHTALYWYRQSLGQGPEFLIYFQGTGAADDSGLPNDRFFAVRPEGSVSTLKIQRTERGDSAVYLCASRLLAGSADTQYFGPGTRLTVL.

This clonotype was picked up a small number of times. The rearrangement links TRBV30 to TRBJ2-2; D possibly corresponds to TRBD2 (7 bases). The CDR3 totals 15 residues. Germline CDR1 GTSNPN, CDR2 SVGIG (reference sequence). The V and J ends lost 3 bases and 4 bases respectively, with 15 bases between them. The CDR3 spells CAWSGGRLSTGELFF. For the CDR3, the DNA is TGTGCCTGGAGCGGGGGGCGGCTATCCACCGGGGAGCTGTTTTTT.

This CDR3 is CASSPGWGPTEAFF. The CDR3 region has the DNA TGTGCCAGCAGCCCGGGGTGGGGGCCCACTGAAGCTTTCTTT. The chain combines TRBV7-3 with TRBJ1-1; D is possibly TRBD1 (6 bases). In germline, CDR1 is SGHTA, CDR2 FQGTGA. The CDR3 loop spans 14 amino acids. Trimming removed 5 bases from V and 4 bases from J, with 14 bases in between.

This clonotype was seen ten or more times. This rearrangement joins TRBV7-2 to TRBJ1-6, with D perhaps TRBD1 (5 bases). CDR3 length: 17 residues. CDR1 and CDR2 (germline): SGHTA, FQGNSA. Between the trimmed V and J ends, which lost 0 bases and 3 bases, there was a span of 12 bases. DNA for the CDR3: TGTGCCAGCAGCTTAGCCCTGCAGGGTCTCTATAATTCACCCCTCCACTTT. Translated: CASSLALQGLYNSPLHF.

The V and J genes are TRBV7-4 and TRBJ2-5, with D tentatively TRBD1 (5 bases). This CDR3 spans 13 amino acids. The V gene's germline CDR1 is SGHVT and CDR2 SQSDAQ. V was cut by 10 bases and J by 0 bases, with 12 bases left in between. This CDR3 is CATETVYQETQYF. The CDR3 DNA reads as TGTGCCACCGAGACAGTGTACCAAGAGACCCAGTACTTC.

The rearrangement uses TRBV20-1 and TRBJ2-5; a possible D gene is TRBD2 (6 bases). The CDR3 sequence is 14 residues long. Deletions cut 1 base from V and 1 base from J, with 10 bases between. Germline CDR1 and CDR2: DFQATT and SNEGSKA (reference sequence). The DNA for the CDR3 is TGCAGTGCTAGAGGAGGGGAGGCCCAAGAGACCCAGTACTTC. This gives the protein CSARGGEAQETQYF.

CDR3 residues: CSARSGRDQETQYF. DNA of the CDR3: TGCAGTGCTAGGAGCGGGAGGGATCAAGAGACCCAGTACTTC. The chain carries TRBV20-1 and TRBJ2-5; 10 bases map to TRBD2. CDR3 length: 14 amino acids. J lost 2 bases, V lost 3 bases, and 3 bases had no gene match. CDR1 is DFQATT, CDR2 SNEGSKA, per germline (reference sequence).

This clonotype was counted ten times or more. J is TRBJ2-7 and V is TRBV10-3, with 7 nucleotides matching TRBD2. The germline CDR1 and CDR2 sequences are ENHRY and SYGVKD. The trim removed 3 bases at V and 5 bases at J, leaving 7 bases unmatched. This CDR3 is built from 14 residues. As DNA, the CDR3 is TGTGCCATCAGTGACACGGGGAGGGACCACGAGCAGTACTTC. Amino acids: CAISDTGRDHEQYF.

This clonotype was observed at least ten times. The chain links TRBV7-2 to TRBJ2-7; a weak D match, TRBD2 (6 bases). V lost 5 bases and J 2 bases, leaving 16 bases between the germline ends. In germline, CDR1 is SGHTA, CDR2 FQGNSA. This CDR3 contains 15 residues. CDR3 nucleotides: TGTGCCAGCAGCACAAGGACTAAATCTCCCTACGAGCAGTACTTC. This gives the protein CASSTRTKSPYEQYF.

The V call is TRBV15, the J call TRBJ1-6; the D is unclear. The germline CDR1 and CDR2 sequences are LNHNV and YYDKDF (reference sequence). Trimming took 2 bases from V and 0 from J, leaving 11 bases between them. CDR3 length: 17 amino acids. The CDR3 sequence: CATSRPTPSSYNSPLHF. In DNA form, the CDR3 reads TGTGCCACCAGCAGACCTACTCCGAGCTCCTATAATTCACCCCTCCACTTT.

This clonotype was seen a few times. In DNA form, the CDR3 reads TGTGCCAGCAGCGAGATGGGCGGGAGCTCCTACGAGCAGTACTTC. This encodes CASSEMGGSSYEQYF. The V and J genes are TRBV9 and TRBJ2-7; TRBD2 agrees at 7 bases. Germline assignment: CDR1 SGDLS and CDR2 YYNGEE. Losses at the gene ends were 3 bases for V and 0 bases for J; bases not matched to a gene: 6. This CDR3 contains 15 residues.

J is TRBJ2-7 and V is TRBV7-9, with TRBD2 matching 12 bases. Germline loops: CDR1 SEHNR, CDR2 FQNEAQ (reference sequence). Trimming cost V 1 base and J 5 bases; bases outside gene matches: 6. The CDR3 length is 16 residues. CDR3 nucleotides: TGTGCCAGCAGCTTAGTGGCTAGCGGGAGGGCCCACGAGCAGTACGTC. Residues: CASSLVASGRAHEQYV.

This clonotype was seen more than once but under ten times. The CDR3 DNA reads as TGTGCCAGCAGTTACGGACGGAATCAGCCCCAGCATTTT. Translation gives CASSYGRNQPQHF. The chain joins TRBV6-5 to TRBJ1-5; no firm D call. The V end lost 2 bases, the J end lost 4 bases, and 6 bases lay between the germline ends. CDR3 size: 13 residues. Germline V gene sequence: CDR1 MNHEY, CDR2 SVGAGI.

This clonotype was picked up many times. The chain combines TRBV4-2 with TRBJ2-3, with 8 nucleotides matching TRBD1. The J segment lost 0 bases and the V segment lost 1 base, leaving 3 bases of the junction unmatched. Germline CDR1 is LGHNA and CDR2 is YNFKEQ. The CDR3 has 16 residues. The CDR3 DNA follows: TGTGCCAGCAGCCAAGGGACAGGGACGAGCACAGATACGCAGTATTTT. Protein sequence: CASSQGTGTSTDTQYF.

The table lists this clonotype with many counts. V gene TRBV11-2 combines with J gene TRBJ2-1; 7 positions agree with TRBD1. V gave up 0 bases and J gave up 4 bases; unmatched junction bases: 9. The CDR3 is 17 amino acids. Germline values: CDR1 SGHAT, CDR2 FQNNGV. CDR3 region: CASSLDLSRDRYNEQFF. The CDR3 DNA follows: TGTGCCAGCAGCTTAGATCTATCTAGGGACAGATACAATGAGCAGTTCTTC.

This clonotype has at least ten counts. The J gene is TRBJ2-1, the V gene TRBV7-2; D may be TRBD2 (6 bases). CDR3 length equals 16 residues. The germline V gene encodes CDR1 SGHTA and CDR2 FQGNSA. V was clipped by 1 base and J by 6 bases, with 16 bases between them. In DNA, the CDR3 is TGTGCCAGCAGCTTAGTGGGCGGGATAGGGCCCAATGAGCAGTTCTTC. Its protein product is CASSLVGGIGPNEQFF.

A few counts support this clonotype. This chain links TRBV6-2 or TRBV6-3 with TRBJ2-1; 10 bases agree with TRBD2. V lost 10 bases, J lost 7 bases, and 10 bases stayed unmatched. The CDR3 loop spans 14 amino acids. The germline V gene has CDR1 MNHEY and CDR2 SVGEGT. Here the CDR3 reads CATKESGRGNEQFF. The CDR3 DNA is TGTGCCACCAAGGAGAGCGGGAGGGGGAATGAGCAGTTCTTC.

This clonotype was seen many times. The V call is TRBV6-1, the J call TRBJ1-2, with D unclear. V lost 3 bases and J 4 bases, leaving 9 bases between the germline ends. The CDR3 length is 13 residues. CDR1 and CDR2 (germline): MNHNS, SASEGT. As DNA, the CDR3 is TGTGCCAGCAGTGAGCGACCGCTCTATGGCTACACCTTC. This encodes CASSERPLYGYTF.

This clonotype was detected only a few times. The chain carries TRBV7-6 and TRBJ2-5; no clear D gene. With 5 bases removed from V and 2 bases from J, the gap between germline ends came to 3 bases. The germline CDR1 and CDR2 sequences are SGHVS and FNYEAQ. The CDR3 extends over 11 amino acids. CDR3 in DNA: TGTGCCAGCAGCCGTCAAGAGACCCAGTACTTC. As protein: CASSRQETQYF.

This clonotype was recorded a few times. The V gene is TRBV10-3, the J gene TRBJ1-1, with 7 nucleotides matching TRBD1. The V segment lost 0 bases and the J segment 1 base; nucleotides outside the gene matches: 5. From germline, CDR1 is ENHRY and CDR2 SYGVKD. This CDR3 is built from 16 residues. The CDR3 region has the DNA TGTGCCATCAGTGAGTCCCAGACAGGGAGGAACACTGAAGCTTTCTTT. This gives the protein CAISESQTGRNTEAFF.

This clonotype was picked up many times. The rearrangement links TRBV7-8 to TRBJ2-3; D is ambiguous. CDR3 length: 13 residues. Trimming took 2 bases from V and 6 from J, leaving 9 bases between them. Looked up from germline, CDR1 is SGHVS and CDR2 is FQNEAQ. The CDR3 nucleotides read TGTGCCAGCAGCTTAATGACCGCCGATACGCAGTATTTT. The encoded protein is CASSLMTADTQYF.

In its sample, this clonotype was seen many times. V is TRBV7-2 and J is TRBJ2-3; 12 bases align to TRBD2. CDR3 length equals 17 residues. Germline V gene lookup returns CDR1 SGHTA and CDR2 FQGNSA. V lost 2 bases and J lost 5; bases outside the gene matches: 8. CDR3: CASSLTASGRAKDTQYF. The CDR3 region has the DNA TGTGCCAGCAGCTTAACCGCTAGCGGGAGGGCCAAAGATACGCAGTATTTT.

The rearrangement uses TRBV27 and TRBJ2-5, with D uncertain. Germline V gives CDR1 MNHEY, CDR2 SMNVEV (reference sequence). V shed 0 bases and J shed 1 base, with 6 bases lying between them. There are 14 residues in the CDR3. The CDR3 loop reads CASSLSGSQETQYF. The CDR3 DNA follows: TGTGCCAGCAGTTTATCAGGGTCCCAAGAGACCCAGTACTTC.

The V call is TRBV7-4, the J call TRBJ2-1; 7 positions agree with TRBD2. Germline values: CDR1 SGHVT, CDR2 SQSDAQ. The CDR3 length is 14 residues. J was trimmed by 1 base and V by 10 bases; bases with no gene match: 7. The CDR3 is CAIPSSGSYNEQFF. In nucleotides, the CDR3 is TGTGCCATTCCCTCTAGCGGATCCTACAATGAGCAGTTCTTC. The variable domain in full, with the rest retrieved from reference TRBV7-4 and TRBJ2-1, is GAGVSQSPRYKVAKRGRDVALRCDSISGHVTLYWYRQTLGQGSEVLTYSQSDAQRDKSGRPSGRFSAERPERSVSTLKIQRTEQGDSAVYLCAIPSSGSYNEQFFGPGTRLTVL.

With respect to this clonotype: Germline and junction disagree at one end, which may indicate a read error. J is TRBJ2-7 and V is TRBV28; 9 bases are shared with TRBD1. This CDR3 has 13 residues. Germline loops: CDR1 MDHEN, CDR2 SYDVKM. This CDR3 is CASSIPGQGIASF. The CDR3 bases are TGTGCCAGCAGCATACCGGGACAGGGAATTGCCAGCTTC.

This clonotype was counted many times. The chain uses TRBV19 and TRBJ1-4; no clear D. The CDR3 spans 13 residues. Trimming took off 5 bases at V and 9 bases at J, with 13 bases between the two ends. CDR1 and CDR2 from the germline V gene are LNHDA and SQIVND (reference sequence). The CDR3 sequence is CASSAGSSQKLFF. Written as DNA, the CDR3 is TGTGCCAGTAGTGCCGGGTCCAGTCAAAAACTGTTTTTT.

This clonotype showed up just once. The chain carries TRBV4-3 and TRBJ2-5; D may match TRBD1 or TRBD2 (5 bases each). Germline V CDR1 and CDR2: LGHNA, YSLEER. There are 14 residues in the CDR3. V shed 0 bases and J shed 5 bases, with 10 bases lying between them. CDR3 amino acids: CASSQDPGTETQYF. As DNA, the CDR3 is TGCGCCAGCAGCCAAGACCCAGGGACGGAGACCCAGTACTTC.